Each of the 11 T cell receptor beta chains below was sequenced from the same sample in a study of Tregs in tolerant kidney transplant recipients. Clones were read by immunoSEQ multiplex PCR, and TCRdb kept only the in-frame ones, dropping some. The sample shows more than 90,000 clones, roughly 93% of them seen only once. Recipients received nonmyeloablative bone marrow transplants from related graft donors, with transient mixed chimerism. Sequenced material: CD4+ T cells from blood (PBMCs), taken 12 months after the transplant. The receptors originated from a human patient who received a combined kidney and bone marrow transplant. Some T cells may have originated in the graft donor.

The gene calls are TRBV11-1 and TRBJ2-1; 7 nucleotides agree with TRBD2. V lost 2 bases, J lost 3 bases, and 4 bases stayed unmatched. Looked up from germline, CDR1 is SGHAT and CDR2 is FQDESV (reference sequence). CDR3 size: 15 residues. The CDR3 reads CASSLYGGYYNEQFF. DNA of the CDR3: TGTGCCAGCAGCTTATACGGGGGGTACTACAATGAGCAGTTCTTC.

The rearrangement links TRBV20-1 to TRBJ2-5, with D hard to call. Trimming took off 5 bases at V and 5 bases at J, with 9 bases between the two ends. Germline V gene lookup returns CDR1 DFQATT and CDR2 SNEGSKA (reference sequence). The CDR3 has 11 amino acids. The CDR3 nucleotides are TGCAGTGCTGGGCCTCGGGAGACCCAGTACTTC. It yields the protein CSAGPRETQYF.

This clone was seen only a few times. The gene calls are TRBV21-1 and TRBJ2-2; the listed D gene, TRBD1, was not tested against the DNA. TRBV21-1 is labeled a pseudogene. This CDR3 comprises 13 residues. Here the CDR3 DNA reads TGTGCCAGCAGCAAAGTTGGGACAGGGGAGCTGTTTTTT. Protein product: CASSKVGTGELFF.

This clone appeared a single time. V gene TRBV5-1 combines with J gene TRBJ2-7; 12 nucleotides agree with TRBD2. V was clipped by 5 bases and J by 3 bases; unmatched bases: 9. CDR1 SGHRS and CDR2 YFSETQ come from the germline V gene. This CDR3 spans 16 amino acids. The CDR3 spells CASRESSGRANYEQYF. The CDR3 bases are TGCGCCAGCAGAGAATCTAGCGGGAGGGCCAACTACGAGCAGTACTTC.

The chain employs TRBV5-1 and TRBJ1-2; perhaps TRBD1 as D (5 bases). Trimming removed 0 bases at V and 2 bases at J, with 17 bases between. Per the germline V gene, CDR1 is SGHRS and CDR2 is YFSETQ. This CDR3 has 17 amino acids. The CDR3: CASSLVMGSGGNYGYTF. The CDR3 bases are TGCGCCAGCAGCTTGGTAATGGGGTCCGGGGGGAACTATGGCTACACCTTC.

The rearrangement links TRBV19 to TRBJ1-2; D might be TRBD1 (5 bases). The CDR3 sequence is 13 residues long. CDR1 is LNHDA, CDR2 SQIVND, per germline (reference sequence). With 2 bases removed from V and 4 bases from J, the gap between germline ends came to 8 bases. The CDR3 sequence is CASSIQGPYGYTF. CDR3 sequence (DNA): TGTGCCAGTAGTATACAGGGCCCCTATGGCTACACCTTC.

The chain recombines TRBV18 with TRBJ2-7; D remains ambiguous. The V gene's germline CDR1 is KGHSH and CDR2 LQKENI. The CDR3 totals 12 residues. Trimming pared 0 bases from V and 4 bases from J, leaving 4 bases between. The DNA of the CDR3 is TGTGCCAGCTCACCACCCTCTTACGAGCAGTACTTC. The encoded protein is CASSPPSYEQYF.

This chain connects TRBV29-1 to TRBJ2-3, with 7 bases identical to TRBD1. Per germline, CDR1 SQVTM and CDR2 ANQGSEA. J gave up 0 bases and V 2 bases, and 5 bases lay outside the gene matches. The CDR3 length is 15 residues. The CDR3 protein is CSVERRTGSTDTQYF. CDR3 nucleotide sequence: TGCAGCGTTGAACGACGGACAGGCAGCACAGATACGCAGTATTTT.

The chain links TRBV18 to TRBJ2-2; no clear D gene. The V gene lost 2 bases and the J gene lost 0 bases, with 10 bases spanning the gap. The germline V gene encodes CDR1 KGHSH and CDR2 LQKENI. CDR3 size: 16 residues. CDR3 in amino acids: CASSPVSLANTGELFF. For the CDR3, the DNA is TGTGCCAGCTCACCAGTAAGTCTAGCGAACACCGGGGAGCTGTTTTTT.

The gene calls are TRBV5-6 and TRBJ2-5, with 13 nucleotides matching TRBD2. Germline V CDR1 and CDR2: SGHDT, YYEEEE. After removal of 4 bases from V and 4 bases from J, the junction contained 7 bases not matched to a gene. The CDR3 totals 16 residues. The chain's CDR3 is CASSPLAGGPRETQYF. Here the CDR3 DNA reads TGTGCCAGCAGCCCACTAGCGGGAGGGCCAAGAGAGACCCAGTACTTC.

The chain has TRBV28 and TRBJ1-6; a weak D match, TRBD1 (5 bases). Germline CDR1 is MDHEN and CDR2 is SYDVKM. Trimming shortened V by 7 bases and J by 10 bases, and 17 bases separated the two germline ends. The CDR3 extends over 14 amino acids. The CDR3 loop is CASKIYQGQSPLHF. The CDR3 DNA is TGTGCCAGCAAAATTTACCAGGGTCAGTCACCCCTCCACTTT.